This section outlines one T cell receptor beta chain sequence together with its context. Its specificity is not known. This entry belongs to a study of graft-versus-host responses after intestinal transplantation. Study-level information: Transplant types were multivisceral, liver-intestinal, or isolated intestinal.

The protocol was immunoSEQ multiplex PCR, while the TCRdb copy is restricted to in-frame clones and leaves out a portion. The sample lists tens of thousands of clones, 90% to 95% occurring once. Germline trimming cut 0 bases from V and 7 bases from J; bases unmatched to any gene: 9. Germline V lookup: CDR1 MGHRA, CDR2 YSYEKL. This CDR3 is built from 16 residues. The rearrangement uses TRBV4-1 and TRBJ2-1, with TRBD2 identical over 7 bases. Sample: unstimulated CD8+ T cells sorted from spleen or lymph node cells, taken before intestinal transplant. This TCR came from a human donor who received an intestinal transplant. CDR3 DNA sequence: TGCGCCAGCAGCCAAGATCTGGGACTGGGAGGGAATGAGCAGTTCTTC. It translates to CASSQDLGLGGNEQFF.